These 8 T cell receptor beta chains were sequenced from one sample in a study of blood T cell repertoires in COVID-19. Libraries were prepared by immunoSEQ multiplex PCR; TCRdb keeps only in-frame clonotypes and omits some of them. The data show under 400,000 clones, 90% seen once. Sequenced material: peripheral blood. Receptors were obtained from a man aged 18 to 30 with active or convalescent COVID-19.

The chain recombines TRBV6-5 with TRBJ1-2; TRBD1 matches at 8 bases. V lost 6 bases, J lost 8 bases, and 11 bases stayed unmatched. The germline V gene has CDR1 MNHEY and CDR2 SVGAGI. The CDR3 extends over 14 amino acids. Written as DNA, the CDR3 is TGTGCCAGCAGCTCCGGACAGGGTGCTGGAGGCTACACCTTC. This codes for CASSSGQGAGGYTF.

This clone has only a few counts. The chain employs TRBV5-4 and TRBJ2-3; possible D gene TRBD1, 6 bases. Per germline, CDR1 SGHNT and CDR2 YYREEE (reference sequence). The ends were cut back, 4 bases at V and 0 bases at J, with 12 bases in the middle. The CDR3 runs to 15 residues. In DNA form, the CDR3 reads TGTGCCAGCAGCCCCGTTACAGGGAGCACAGATACGCAGTATTTT. Translating it yields CASSPVTGSTDTQYF.

In its sample, this clone was seen once. The V and J genes are TRBV11-2 and TRBJ2-3, with D unresolved. In germline, CDR1 is SGHAT, CDR2 FQNNGV. The CDR3 sequence is 15 residues long. V lost 1 base to trimming and J lost 2 bases, with 10 bases between them. The CDR3 loop is CASSLGVEVTDTQYF. The CDR3 coding sequence is TGTGCCAGCAGCTTAGGGGTAGAGGTCACAGATACGCAGTATTTT.

Worth noting for this clone: The junction differs from germline at one of its ends, possibly a read error. The V call is TRBV7-7, the J call TRBJ2-1, with D maybe TRBD1 (6 bases). Germline CDR1 reads SSHAT; CDR2 reads FNYEAQ (reference sequence). CDR3 length: 15 residues. DNA of the CDR3: TGTGCTAGCAGCCCCCGGCAGGGGTCCTACAATGAGCAGTTCTTC. It codes for CASSPRQGSYNEQFF.

A single count supports this clone. The rearrangement uses TRBV27 and TRBJ1-4; D uncertain. Germline V gene sequence: CDR1 MNHEY, CDR2 SMNVEV (reference sequence). V was cut by 3 bases and J by 0 bases, with 8 bases left in between. CDR3 length: 15 amino acids. Here the CDR3 reads CASSFRGSTNEKLFF. CDR3 nucleotide sequence: TGTGCCAGCAGTTTCCGAGGGTCAACTAATGAAAAACTGTTTTTT. Using reference TRBV27 and TRBJ1-4 for the parts outside the CDR3, the full variable domain is EAQVTQNPRYLITVTGKKLTVTCSQNMNHEYMSWYRQDPGLGLRQIYYSMNVEVTDKGDVPEGYKVSRKEKRNFPLILESPSPNQTSLYFCASSFRGSTNEKLFFGSGTQLSVL.

The V and J genes are TRBV28 and TRBJ1-3; tentatively, D is TRBD1 (5 bases). Germline lookup yields CDR1 MDHEN and CDR2 SYDVKM. The germline V and J ends were trimmed by 11 bases and 4 bases, with 18 bases remaining between them. The CDR3 is 14 amino acids. CDR3 DNA sequence: TGTGCCGCGGGTCTTGGGACTATCGGAAACACCATATATTTT. Protein sequence: CAAGLGTIGNTIYF.

The J gene is TRBJ2-7, the V gene TRBV7-2, with 13 bases lining up with TRBD2. CDR3 length: 16 amino acids. The germline gives CDR1 SGHTA, CDR2 FQGNSA. Germline trimming cut 5 bases from V and 3 bases from J; bases unmatched to any gene: 7. CDR3 nucleotide sequence: TGTGCCAGCAGCATACACTGGACTAGCGGGAGCTACGAGCAGTACTTC. Protein: CASSIHWTSGSYEQYF.

This CDR3 reads CASSWGQGNDGYTF. CDR3 in DNA: TGCGCCAGCAGCTGGGGACAGGGAAACGATGGCTACACCTTC. J is TRBJ1-2 and V is TRBV5-1; TRBD1 aligns across 9 bases. This CDR3 spans 14 amino acids. V lost 3 bases to trimming and J lost 6 bases; unmatched junction nucleotides: 6. The germline V gene has CDR1 SGHRS and CDR2 YFSETQ.